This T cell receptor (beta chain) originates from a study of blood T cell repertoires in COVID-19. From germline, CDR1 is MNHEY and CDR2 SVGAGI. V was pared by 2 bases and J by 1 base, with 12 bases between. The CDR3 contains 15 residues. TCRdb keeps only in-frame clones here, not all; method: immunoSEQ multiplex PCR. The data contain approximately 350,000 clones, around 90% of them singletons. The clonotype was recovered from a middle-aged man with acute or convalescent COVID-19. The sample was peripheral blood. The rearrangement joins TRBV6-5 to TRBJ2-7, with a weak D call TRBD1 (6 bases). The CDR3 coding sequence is TGTGCCAGCAGTTACGGCCAGGGGCCATCCTACGAGCAGTACTTC. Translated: CASSYGQGPSYEQYF.